This TCR beta chain was sequenced during a study of Ad26.COV2.S vaccination and SARS-CoV-2 variants. Study as a whole: The COV1001 Ad26.COV2.S trial arm included the donor. In the study, Ad26.COV2.S was injected intramuscularly once, or twice 56 days apart. Study findings and constraints: Vaccine recipients had higher spike-specific TCR breadth than placebo recipients.

The table came from immunoSEQ multiplex PCR; TCRdb's copy has only in-frame clones and leaves some out. This table holds around 250,000 clones, about 83% found once. As for this clone: Its antigen is undetermined. The same CDR3 can be traced to other DNA sequences in this sample.

The CDR3 spans 13 residues. V was pared by 2 bases and J by 2 bases, with 4 bases between. This sample's treatment: about 20 received Ad26.COV2.S at low or high dose, single or two shots; about 5 received placebo; per-sample allocation not given. Sampling occurred on day 63 after the first vaccine or placebo injection. An 18-55-year-old adult in Boston served as donor. The chain carries TRBV12-3 or TRBV12-4 and TRBJ1-5; D remains ambiguous. Specimen: peripheral blood, collected in a trial of Ad26.COV2.S vaccine versus placebo. This TCR derives from a person aged 18-60 years who received the Ad26.COV2.S COVID-19 vaccine or a placebo. The CDR3 coding sequence is TGTGCCAGCAGTTTAAAGGGCAATCAGCCCCAGCATTTT. Translating gives CASSLKGNQPQHF.